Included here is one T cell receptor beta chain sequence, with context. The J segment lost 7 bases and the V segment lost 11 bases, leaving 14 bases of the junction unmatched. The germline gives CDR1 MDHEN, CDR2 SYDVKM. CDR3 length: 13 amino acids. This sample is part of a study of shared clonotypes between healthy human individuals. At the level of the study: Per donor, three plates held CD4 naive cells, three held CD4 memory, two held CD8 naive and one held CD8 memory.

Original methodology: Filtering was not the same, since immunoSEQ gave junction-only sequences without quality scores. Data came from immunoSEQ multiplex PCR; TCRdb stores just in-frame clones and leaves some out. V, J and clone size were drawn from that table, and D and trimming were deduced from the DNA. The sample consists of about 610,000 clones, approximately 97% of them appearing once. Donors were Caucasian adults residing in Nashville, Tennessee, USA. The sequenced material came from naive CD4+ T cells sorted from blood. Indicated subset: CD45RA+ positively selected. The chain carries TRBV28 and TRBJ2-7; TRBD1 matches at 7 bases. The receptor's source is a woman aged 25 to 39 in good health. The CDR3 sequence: CAGSEKGAREQYF. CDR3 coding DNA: TGTGCCGGATCAGAAAAGGGGGCGCGGGAGCAGTACTTC.